The rows below give T cell receptor beta chains drawn from one sample of a study of shared T cell receptors in the human thymus. This table comes from immunoSEQ multiplex PCR, and its TCRdb copy is limited to in-frame clones, with some not included. The data contain more than 550,000 clones, around 87% of them singletons. Separately, the same data were catalogued under a study of human thymus T cells.

Sequencing used thymocytes. Receptors originate from a boy younger than two with a congenital heart defect. Both conserved end residues are part of each CDR3.

j_call | v_call | cdr3_aa
TRBJ2-1 | TRBV12-5 | CASGLGIGGSGVNEQFF
TRBJ2-1 | TRBV28 | CASSFPQQADSYNEQFF
NA | TRBV6-5 | CASSYEWTSGLYEQYF
TRBJ2-5 | TRBV11-2 | CASSSHPIDQGAGEETQYF
TRBJ2-3 | TRBV11-2 | CASSNILAGVESTDTQYF
TRBJ2-1 | TRBV13 | CASSLSPNRGLAGEVSYNEQFF
TRBJ2-1 | TRBV9 | CASSVGANYNEQFF
TRBJ1-2 | TRBV15 | CATSNSWGTTPNYGYTF
TRBJ2-7 | TRBV28 | CASSFLTGGPGTYEQYF
TRBJ1-1 | TRBV6-5 | CASSYSAGGMNTEAFF
TRBJ2-3 | TRBV5-6 | CASSFVGLAGGTDTQYF
TRBJ2-1 | TRBV28 | CASSLRWEGHNEQFF
TRBJ2-1 | TRBV14 | CASSQVSRGMASYNEQFF
TRBJ1-3 | TRBV7-8 | CASSATRSGNTIYF
TRBJ2-7 | TRBV28 | CASSSPEARGEVSYEQYF
TRBJ2-1 | TRBV15 | CAIGLAGGPFNEQFF
TRBJ2-5 | TRBV5-1 | CASRLQGVQETQYF
TRBJ2-1 | TRBV5-1 | CASSFSWTSEYNEQFF
TRBJ2-7 | TRBV5-6 | CASSAGLASLSEQYF
TRBJ1-5 | TRBV19 | CASSISRTGPYSNQPQHF
TRBJ2-7 | TRBV28 | CASSPPPGQSPSYEQYF
TRBJ2-5 | TRBV18 | CASSPKGQQETQYF
TRBJ2-7 | TRBV2 | CASCTPSYEQYF
TRBJ2-3 | TRBV4-2 | CASSQAELTDTQYF
TRBJ1-4 | TRBV28 | CASSFGGGQFNEKLFF
TRBJ2-2 | TRBV7-2 | CASSLLGSEVTGELFF
TRBJ1-1 | TRBV19 | CACTTPKNTEAFF
TRBJ2-5 | TRBV1 | CTSSQEGTSEGRPRRTQYF
TRBJ2-1 | TRBV27 | CASSPGTSGGNEQFF
TRBJ1-5 | TRBV19 | CASSISNQGSNQPQHF
TRBJ1-5 | TRBV2 | CASSPKDSSNQPQHF
TRBJ1-1 | TRBV19 | CASSQAIQTGTTDTTEAFF
TRBJ2-7 | TRBV28 | CASSLRGSNHYEQYF
TRBJ1-2 | TRBV2 | CASRGDGGVNHYGYTF
TRBJ1-5 | TRBV5-6 | CASNCWWEQPQHF